This T cell receptor (beta chain) is drawn from a study of CD8 T cells in ankylosing spondylitis. General study findings and limits: Enrichment of disease-linked clones was reportedly significant in matched ankylosing spondylitis synovial fluid. Reactive arthritis synovial fluid and blood previously showed some of these motif variants.

This CDR3 comprises 14 residues. Trimming stripped 6 bases from V and 6 bases from J, with 18 bases between. The V gene's germline CDR1 is DFQATT and CDR2 SNEGSKA (reference sequence). This clonotype was seen at least ten times. What it recognizes is unknown. TCRdb reprocessed the 5' RACE reads with MiXCR, giving one entry per CDR3 protein. The table includes 220,000 or so distinct CDR3 sequences, roughly a tenth detected once. Sequencing was performed on blood, either unsorted or a sorted T cell fraction (not recorded which). The receptor was derived from a male donor with ankylosing spondylitis or in good health (not recorded which). The chain recombines TRBV20-1 with TRBJ2-1; perhaps D is TRBD1 or TRBD2 (5 bases each). The CDR3 coding sequence is TGCAGTGCCAGGGACGCCTCTCAGCCCAATGAGCAGTTCTTC. Protein sequence: CSARDASQPNEQFF.